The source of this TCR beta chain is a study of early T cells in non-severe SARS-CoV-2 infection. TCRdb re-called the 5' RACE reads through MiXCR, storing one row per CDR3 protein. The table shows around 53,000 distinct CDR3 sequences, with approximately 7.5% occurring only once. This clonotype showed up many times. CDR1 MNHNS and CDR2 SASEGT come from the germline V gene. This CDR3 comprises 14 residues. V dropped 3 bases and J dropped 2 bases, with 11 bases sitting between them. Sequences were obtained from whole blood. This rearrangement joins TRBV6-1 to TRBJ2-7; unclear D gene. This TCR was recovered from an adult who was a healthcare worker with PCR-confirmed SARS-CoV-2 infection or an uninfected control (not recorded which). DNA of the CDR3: TGTGCCAGCAGTGACAGGCCTTTCGCCTACGAGCAGTACTTC. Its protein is CASSDRPFAYEQYF.